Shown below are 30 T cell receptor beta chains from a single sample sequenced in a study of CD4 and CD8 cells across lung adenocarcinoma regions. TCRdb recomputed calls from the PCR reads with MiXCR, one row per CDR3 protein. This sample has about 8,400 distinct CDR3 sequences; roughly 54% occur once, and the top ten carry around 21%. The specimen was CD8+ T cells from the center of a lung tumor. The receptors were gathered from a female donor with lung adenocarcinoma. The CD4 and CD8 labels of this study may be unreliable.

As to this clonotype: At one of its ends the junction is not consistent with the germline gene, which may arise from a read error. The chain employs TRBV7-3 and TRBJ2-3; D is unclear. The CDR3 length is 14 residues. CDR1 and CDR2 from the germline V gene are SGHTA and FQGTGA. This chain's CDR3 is CAGSQAVGIDAQYF. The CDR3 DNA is TGTGCGGGCAGCCAGGCAGTGGGCATAGATGCGCAGTATTTT.

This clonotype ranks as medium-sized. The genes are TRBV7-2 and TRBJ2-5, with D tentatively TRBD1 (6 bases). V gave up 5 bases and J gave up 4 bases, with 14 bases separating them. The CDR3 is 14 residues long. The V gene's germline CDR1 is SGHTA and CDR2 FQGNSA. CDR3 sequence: CASSLTGFVETQYF. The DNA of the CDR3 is TGTGCCAGCAGCCTCACAGGGTTTGTAGAGACCCAGTACTTC. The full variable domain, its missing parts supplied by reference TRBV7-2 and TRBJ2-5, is GAGVSQSPSNKVTEKGKDVELRCDPISGHTALYWYRQSLGQGLEFLIYFQGNSAPDKSGLPSDRFSAERTGGSVSTLTIQRTQQEDSAVYLCASSLTGFVETQYFGPGTRLLVL.

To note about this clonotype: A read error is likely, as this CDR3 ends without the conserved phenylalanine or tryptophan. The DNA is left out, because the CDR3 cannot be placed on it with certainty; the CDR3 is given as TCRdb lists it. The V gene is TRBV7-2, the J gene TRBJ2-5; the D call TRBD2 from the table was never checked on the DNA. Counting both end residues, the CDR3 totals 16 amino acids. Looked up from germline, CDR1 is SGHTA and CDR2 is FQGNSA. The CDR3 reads CASSPGGTIRRETQLL.

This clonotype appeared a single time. The CDR3: CSASAGGEQFF. The CDR3 DNA reads TGCAGTGCATCAGCCGGGGGTGAGCAGTTCTTC. The chain links TRBV20-1 to TRBJ2-1, with D maybe TRBD2 (6 bases). The germline gives CDR1 DFQATT, CDR2 SNEGSKA (reference sequence). The CDR3 is 11 amino acids. The germline V and J ends were trimmed by 6 bases and 9 bases, with 12 bases remaining between them.

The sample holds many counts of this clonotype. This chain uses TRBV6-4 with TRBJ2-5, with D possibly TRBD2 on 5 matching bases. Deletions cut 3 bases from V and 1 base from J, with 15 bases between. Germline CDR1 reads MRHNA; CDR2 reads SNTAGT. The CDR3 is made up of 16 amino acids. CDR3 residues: CASSERAGGGQETQYF. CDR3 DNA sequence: TGTGCCAGCAGTGAGCGGGCTGGAGGAGGCCAAGAGACCCAGTACTTC.

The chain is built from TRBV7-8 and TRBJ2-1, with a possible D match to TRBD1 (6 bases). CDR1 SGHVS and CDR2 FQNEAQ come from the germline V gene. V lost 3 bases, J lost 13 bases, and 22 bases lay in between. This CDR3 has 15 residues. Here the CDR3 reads CASSFGDTKETTQFF. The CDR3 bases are TGTGCCAGCAGCTTCGGGGACACCAAAGAGACGACCCAGTTCTTC.

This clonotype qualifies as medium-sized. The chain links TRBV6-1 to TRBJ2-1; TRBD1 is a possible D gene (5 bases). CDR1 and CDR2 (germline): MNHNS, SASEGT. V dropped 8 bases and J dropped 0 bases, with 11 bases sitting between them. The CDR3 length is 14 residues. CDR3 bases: TGTGCCAGCCATGAAGGGGACTCCTACAATGAGCAGTTCTTC. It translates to CASHEGDSYNEQFF.

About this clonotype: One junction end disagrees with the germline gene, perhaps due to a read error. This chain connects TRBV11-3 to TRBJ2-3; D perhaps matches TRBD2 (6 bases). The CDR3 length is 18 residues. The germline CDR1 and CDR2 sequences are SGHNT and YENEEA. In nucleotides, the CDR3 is TGTGCCAGCAGCTTAGGAGCGGGCGGGCGTCGTGTCCCAGATACCCAGTATTTT. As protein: CASSLGAGGRRVPDTQYF.

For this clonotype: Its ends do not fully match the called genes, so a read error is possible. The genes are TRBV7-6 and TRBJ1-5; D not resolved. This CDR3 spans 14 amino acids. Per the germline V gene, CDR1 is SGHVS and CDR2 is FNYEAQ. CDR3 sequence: CASSLGVNNPPHHF. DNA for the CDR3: TGTGCCAGCAGCTTAGGGGTCAACAATCCGCCCCACCACTTT.

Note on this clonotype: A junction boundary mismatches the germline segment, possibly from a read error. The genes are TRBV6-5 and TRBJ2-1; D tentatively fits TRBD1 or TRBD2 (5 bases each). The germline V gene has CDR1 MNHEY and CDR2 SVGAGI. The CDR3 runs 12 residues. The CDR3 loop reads CASSSGAYVLSF. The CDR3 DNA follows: TGTGCCAGCAGTTCCGGGGCCTACGTGCTGTCCTTC.

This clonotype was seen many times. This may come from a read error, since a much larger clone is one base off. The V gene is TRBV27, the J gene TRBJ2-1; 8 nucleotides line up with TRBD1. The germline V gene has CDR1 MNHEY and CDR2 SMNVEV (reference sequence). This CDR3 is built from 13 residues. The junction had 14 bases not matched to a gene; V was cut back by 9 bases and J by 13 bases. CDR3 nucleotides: TGTGCCAGTATCGGGACAGGTCAAGAGACCCAGTTCTTC. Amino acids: CASIGTGQETQFF.

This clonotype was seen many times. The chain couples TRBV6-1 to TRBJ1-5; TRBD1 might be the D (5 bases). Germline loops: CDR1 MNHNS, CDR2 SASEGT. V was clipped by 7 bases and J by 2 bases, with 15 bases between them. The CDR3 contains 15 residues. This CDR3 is CASNPGVQGNQPQHF. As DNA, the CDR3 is TGTGCCAGCAATCCGGGGGTGCAAGGCAATCAGCCCCAGCATTTT.

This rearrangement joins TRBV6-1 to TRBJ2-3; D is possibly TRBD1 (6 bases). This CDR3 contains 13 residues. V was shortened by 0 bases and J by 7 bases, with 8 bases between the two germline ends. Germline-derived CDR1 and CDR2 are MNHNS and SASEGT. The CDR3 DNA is TGTGCCAGCAGTGAAGCCAGGGGAAATACGCAGTATTTT. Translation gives CASSEARGNTQYF.

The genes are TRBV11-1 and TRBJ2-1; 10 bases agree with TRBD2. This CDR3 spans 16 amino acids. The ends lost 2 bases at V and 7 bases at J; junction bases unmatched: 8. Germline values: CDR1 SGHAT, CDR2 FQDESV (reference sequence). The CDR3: CASSLSLAGTENEQFF. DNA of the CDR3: TGTGCCAGCAGCTTATCACTAGCGGGGACAGAAAATGAGCAGTTCTTC.

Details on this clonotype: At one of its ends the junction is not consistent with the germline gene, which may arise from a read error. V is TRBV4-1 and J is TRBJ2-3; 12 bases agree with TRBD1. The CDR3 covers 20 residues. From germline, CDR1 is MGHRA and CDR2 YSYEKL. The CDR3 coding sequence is TGCGCCAGCAGCCAACCCCATGTGGGGACAGGGGGCGGTAGCCCAGATACGCAGTATTTC. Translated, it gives CASSQPHVGTGGGSPDTQYF.

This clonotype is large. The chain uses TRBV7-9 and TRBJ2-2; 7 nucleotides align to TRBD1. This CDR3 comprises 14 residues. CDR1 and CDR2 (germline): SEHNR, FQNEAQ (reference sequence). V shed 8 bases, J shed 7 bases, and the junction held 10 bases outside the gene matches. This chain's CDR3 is CASEQGNSIGELFF. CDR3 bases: TGTGCCAGCGAACAGGGGAATTCGATCGGGGAGCTGTTTTTT.

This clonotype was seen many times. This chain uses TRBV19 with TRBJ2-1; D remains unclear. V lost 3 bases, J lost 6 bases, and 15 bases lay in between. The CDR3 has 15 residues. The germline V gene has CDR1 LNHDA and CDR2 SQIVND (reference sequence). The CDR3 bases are TGTGCCAGTAGTATTTACCCGCCCACCACCAATGAGCAGTTCTTC. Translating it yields CASSIYPPTTNEQFF.

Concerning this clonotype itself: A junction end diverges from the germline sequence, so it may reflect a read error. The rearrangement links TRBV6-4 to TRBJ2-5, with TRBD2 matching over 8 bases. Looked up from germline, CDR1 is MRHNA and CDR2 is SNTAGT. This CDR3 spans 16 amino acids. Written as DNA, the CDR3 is TGTGCCAGCGCGCCGAGAACGGGAGGGCCCCCGGAGACGCAGTACTTC. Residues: CASAPRTGGPPETQYF.

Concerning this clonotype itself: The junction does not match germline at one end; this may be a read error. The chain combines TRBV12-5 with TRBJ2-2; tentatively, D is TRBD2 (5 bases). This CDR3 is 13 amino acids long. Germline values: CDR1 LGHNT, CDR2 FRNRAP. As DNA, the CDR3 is TGTGCTAGTGGTTTGGAGTCCTACGGGGAGCAGTTTTTT. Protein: CASGLESYGEQFF.

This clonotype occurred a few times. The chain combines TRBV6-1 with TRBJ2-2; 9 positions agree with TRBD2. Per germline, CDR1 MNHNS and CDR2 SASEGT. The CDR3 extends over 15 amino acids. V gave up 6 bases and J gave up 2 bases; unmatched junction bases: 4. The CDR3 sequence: CASRETSGNTGELFF. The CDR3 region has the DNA TGTGCCAGCAGAGAGACTAGCGGTAACACCGGGGAGCTGTTTTTT.

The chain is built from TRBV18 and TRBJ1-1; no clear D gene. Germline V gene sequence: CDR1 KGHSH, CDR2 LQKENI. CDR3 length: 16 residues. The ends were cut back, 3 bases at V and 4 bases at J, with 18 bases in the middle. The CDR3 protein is CASSPIPRLEGTEAFF. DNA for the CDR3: TGTGCCAGCTCACCCATACCGAGGCTCGAGGGCACTGAAGCTTTCTTT.

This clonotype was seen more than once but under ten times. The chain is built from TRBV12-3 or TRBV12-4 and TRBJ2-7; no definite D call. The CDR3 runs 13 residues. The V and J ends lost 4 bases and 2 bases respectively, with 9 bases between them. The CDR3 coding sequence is TGTGCCAGCAGTTATAGAGGCACCTACGAGCAGTACTTC. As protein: CASSYRGTYEQYF.

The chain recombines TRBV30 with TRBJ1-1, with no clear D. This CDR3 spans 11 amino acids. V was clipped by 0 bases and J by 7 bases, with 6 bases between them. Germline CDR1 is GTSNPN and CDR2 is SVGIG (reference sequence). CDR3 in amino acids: CAWSVYNEAFF. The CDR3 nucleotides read TGTGCCTGGAGTGTCTACAATGAAGCTTTCTTT. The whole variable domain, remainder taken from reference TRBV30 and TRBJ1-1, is SQTIHQWPATLVQPVGSPLSLECTVEGTSNPNLYWYRQAAGRGLQLLFYSVGIGQISSEVPQNLSASRPQDRQFILSSKKLLLSDSGFYLCAWSVYNEAFFGQGTRLTVV.

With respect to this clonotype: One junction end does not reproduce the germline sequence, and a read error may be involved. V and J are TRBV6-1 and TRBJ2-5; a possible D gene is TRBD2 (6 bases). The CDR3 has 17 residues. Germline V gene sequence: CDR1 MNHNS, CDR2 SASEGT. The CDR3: CASSASPGGTDEETQYF. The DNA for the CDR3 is TGTGCCAGCAGTGCGAGCCCTGGGGGGACTGACGAAGAGACGCAGTACTTT.

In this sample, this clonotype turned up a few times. The CDR3 spells CASSTDPQETQFF. In DNA form, the CDR3 reads TGCGCCAGCAGCACAGACCCCCAAGAGACCCAGTTCTTC. This sequence joins TRBV5-1 and TRBJ2-5; D is undetermined. The J call may be in error: the DNA end matches TRBJ2-1 better. This CDR3 comprises 13 residues. The germline gives CDR1 SGHRS, CDR2 YFSETQ.

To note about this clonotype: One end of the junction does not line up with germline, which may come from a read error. In DNA, the CDR3 is TGTGCCAGCAGTCCCTCTGGGACGAATACCCAGTATTTT. Its translation: CASSPSGTNTQYF. V gene TRBV27 combines with J gene TRBJ2-3; the D call may be TRBD1 or TRBD2 (5 bases each). CDR3 length: 13 residues. CDR1 and CDR2 from the germline V gene are MNHEY and SMNVEV (reference sequence).

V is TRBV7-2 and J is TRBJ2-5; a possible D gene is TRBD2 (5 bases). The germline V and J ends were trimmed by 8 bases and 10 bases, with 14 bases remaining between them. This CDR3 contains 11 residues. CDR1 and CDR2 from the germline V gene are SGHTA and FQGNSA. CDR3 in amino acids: CASLAGDIQYF. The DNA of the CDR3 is TGTGCCAGCCTAGCCGGAGACATCCAGTACTTC.

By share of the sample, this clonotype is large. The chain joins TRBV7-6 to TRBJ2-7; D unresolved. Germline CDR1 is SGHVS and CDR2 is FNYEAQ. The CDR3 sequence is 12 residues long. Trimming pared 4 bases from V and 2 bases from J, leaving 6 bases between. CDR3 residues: CASSSGAYEQYF. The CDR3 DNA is TGTGCCAGCAGCTCCGGAGCCTACGAGCAGTACTTC.

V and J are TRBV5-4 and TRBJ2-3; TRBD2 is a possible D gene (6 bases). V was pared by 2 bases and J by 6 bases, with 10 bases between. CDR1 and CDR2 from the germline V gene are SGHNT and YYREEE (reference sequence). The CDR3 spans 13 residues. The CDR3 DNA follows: TGTGCCAGCAGCTTTACGGGGGACGATACGCAGTATTTT. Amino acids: CASSFTGDDTQYF.

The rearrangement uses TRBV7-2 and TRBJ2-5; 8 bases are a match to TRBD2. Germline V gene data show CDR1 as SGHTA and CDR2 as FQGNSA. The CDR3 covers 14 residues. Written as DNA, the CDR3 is TGTGCGGGCAGCCGGGGGGGCAGCACAGATACCCAGTACTTC. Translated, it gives CAGSRGGSTDTQYF.